These 21 T cell receptor beta chains originate from one sample sequenced in a study of CD8+CD57+ T cells in acquired aplastic anemia. The template used for profiling TCR beta VDJ and CDR3 was genomic DNA. TCRdb reanalysed the reads using MiXCR and keeps one entry per CDR3 protein. The sample records under 200,000 distinct CDR3 sequences, around 40% being singletons. Sequenced material: sorted CD4+, CD8+, or CD8+CD57+ T cells (not recorded which) from PBMCs. Receptors originate from a human donor in good health.

This clonotype has only a few counts. The chain has TRBV7-8 and TRBJ1-1; D unclear. Germline loops: CDR1 SGHVS, CDR2 FQNEAQ. The germline V and J ends were trimmed by 3 bases and 1 base, with 6 bases remaining between them. The CDR3 covers 13 residues. Written as DNA, the CDR3 is TGTGCCAGCAGCTTGAAGAGGAACACTGAAGCTTTCTTT. Its translation is CASSLKRNTEAFF.

V usage is TRBV19 and J usage is TRBJ1-5; TRBD1 is a possible D gene (5 bases). The V end was cut by 2 bases, the J end by 3 bases, with 8 bases between. Germline loops: CDR1 LNHDA, CDR2 SQIVND (reference sequence). CDR3 length: 14 amino acids. The CDR3 sequence is CASSISRDNQPQHF. CDR3 nucleotide sequence: TGTGCCAGTAGTATAAGCAGGGACAATCAGCCCCAGCATTTT.

This rearrangement joins TRBV10-1 to TRBJ1-1; 7 nucleotides align to TRBD1. CDR1 WNHNN and CDR2 SYGVQD come from the germline V gene (reference sequence). The CDR3 is made up of 15 amino acids. V gave up 0 bases and J gave up 1 base; unmatched junction bases: 2. This CDR3 reads CASSESRTGNTEAFF. The CDR3 DNA is TGCGCCAGCAGTGAGTCTAGGACAGGGAACACTGAAGCTTTCTTT.

There are many counts of this clonotype. This chain uses TRBV19 with TRBJ1-2; possible D gene TRBD1, 5 bases. Trimming took 7 bases from V and 2 from J, leaving 8 bases between them. Germline-derived CDR1 and CDR2 are LNHDA and SQIVND (reference sequence). The CDR3 runs to 12 residues. DNA of the CDR3: TGTGCCAGTAAAAAGGGGAACTATGGCTACACCTTC. Residues: CASKKGNYGYTF. The full variable domain, in which reference TRBV19 and TRBJ1-2 provide the parts outside the CDR3, is DGGITQSPKYLFRKEGQNVTLSCEQNLNHDAMYWYRQDPGQGLRLIYYSQIVNDFQKGDIAEGYSVSREKKESFPLTVTSAQKNPTAFYLCASKKGNYGYTFGSGTRLTVV.

This clonotype was seen a handful of times. The chain uses TRBV6-1 and TRBJ2-1, with TRBD2 matching over 15 bases. The CDR3 covers 16 residues. V trimming: 5 bases; J trimming: 10 bases; junction bases outside the gene matches: 9. CDR1 and CDR2 (germline): MNHNS, SASEGT. The CDR3 nucleotides read TGTGCCAGCAGTCAGACTTGGACTAGCGGGAGGGCCGAGCAGTTCTTC. This encodes CASSQTWTSGRAEQFF.

This clonotype has ten or more counts. J is TRBJ1-2 and V is TRBV6-1; D call uncertain. V lost 0 bases and J lost 4, with 3 bases in between. The CDR3 has 12 residues. The germline V gene encodes CDR1 MNHNS and CDR2 SASEGT. CDR3 in amino acids: CASSEASYGYTF. As DNA, the CDR3 is TGTGCCAGCAGTGAAGCAAGCTATGGCTACACCTTC.

About this clonotype itself: It may be a read error: a sequence one base away is much more abundant. DNA for the CDR3: TGCGCCAGCAGCTTGTTGACTAGCGCGAACACCGGGGAGCTGTTTTTT. This sequence encodes CASSLLTSANTGELFF. The chain is built from TRBV5-1 and TRBJ2-2; 8 nucleotides agree with TRBD2. CDR1 and CDR2 from the germline V gene are SGHRS and YFSETQ. The J segment lost 0 bases and the V segment lost 1 base, leaving 2 bases of the junction unmatched. The CDR3 is 16 residues long.

As for this clonotype: This may be a read error, as it is one base from a much larger clone. The gene calls are TRBV20-1 and TRBJ2-1, with 8 bases fitting TRBD2. Germline V gene data show CDR1 as DFQATT and CDR2 as SNEGSKA (reference sequence). The length of the CDR3 is 17 residues. Trimming cost V 1 base and J 6 bases; bases outside gene matches: 14. The CDR3 region is CSARVESGSGRVNEQFF. DNA of the CDR3: TGCAGTGCTAGAGTCGAAAGCGGGAGTGGACGTGTCAATGAGCAGTTCTTC.

The chain carries TRBV20-1 and TRBJ2-7; 8 bases agree with TRBD1. This CDR3 spans 11 amino acids. Germline loops: CDR1 DFQATT, CDR2 SNEGSKA (reference sequence). The CDR3 sequence: CRGDRPYEQYF. CDR3 sequence (DNA): TGCAGGGGGGACAGGCCCTACGAGCAGTACTTC.

The rearrangement uses TRBV2 and TRBJ1-1; D uncertain. The CDR3 loop spans 12 amino acids. Trimming cost V 7 bases and J 1 base, with 7 bases left between them. CDR1 is SNHLY and CDR2 is FYNNEI in the germline V gene. The CDR3 loop is CASTKENTEAFF. CDR3 sequence (DNA): TGTGCCAGCACTAAGGAGAACACTGAAGCTTTCTTT.

This clonotype has at least ten counts. The genes are TRBV7-2 and TRBJ2-1, with D perhaps matching TRBD2 (6 bases). Germline lookup yields CDR1 SGHTA and CDR2 FQGNSA. V was clipped by 0 bases and J by 8 bases, with 8 bases between them. CDR3 length: 13 amino acids. DNA for the CDR3: TGTGCCAGCAGCTTAGCGGGCGGGGATGAGCAGTTCTTC. Residues: CASSLAGGDEQFF.

This rearrangement joins TRBV29-1 to TRBJ2-3, with TRBD2 identical over 13 bases. The CDR3 covers 14 residues. Germline V gene lookup returns CDR1 SQVTM and CDR2 ANQGSEA. V was pared by 7 bases and J by 5 bases, with 6 bases of the junction left unmatched. In nucleotides, the CDR3 is TGCAGCGGTAGGACTAGCGGGAGACGAGATACGCAGTATTTT. It encodes CSGRTSGRRDTQYF.

This clonotype was recorded a few times. The gene calls are TRBV24-1 and TRBJ2-7, with D uncertain. From germline, CDR1 is KGHDR and CDR2 SFDVKD. Trimming cost V 0 bases and J 2 bases, with 7 bases left between them. The CDR3 loop spans 14 amino acids. The CDR3 nucleotides read TGTGCCACCAGTGATTTGCTGGAGCCCTACGAGCAGTACTTC. The encoded protein is CATSDLLEPYEQYF.

The CDR3 region is CSANGKGALGETQYF. The CDR3, as DNA: TGCAGTGCTAATGGGAAGGGGGCATTGGGAGAGACCCAGTACTTC. The chain employs TRBV20-1 and TRBJ2-5; 7 bases fit TRBD1. The junction had 12 bases not matched to a gene; V was cut back by 4 bases and J by 4 bases. This CDR3 contains 15 residues. Germline V gene lookup returns CDR1 DFQATT and CDR2 SNEGSKA (reference sequence).

The V call is TRBV12-5, the J call TRBJ1-1; unclear D gene. Germline values: CDR1 LGHNT, CDR2 FRNRAP. CDR3 length equals 12 residues. V was trimmed by 3 bases and J by 5 bases, leaving 7 bases between them. The CDR3 here is CASGLYLTEAFF. Here the CDR3 DNA reads TGTGCTAGTGGTTTATACTTGACTGAAGCTTTCTTT.

About this clonotype itself: This may come from a read error, since a much larger clone is one base off. This sequence joins TRBV10-3 and TRBJ2-7, with 7 nucleotides matching TRBD1. The CDR3 totals 13 residues. Germline V gives CDR1 ENHRY, CDR2 SYGVKD. For the CDR3, the DNA is TGTGCCATCAAACCGGGACAGACCTACGTGCAGTGCTTC. Translating it yields CAIKPGQTYVQCF.

This clonotype has only a few counts. This chain uses TRBV4-2 with TRBJ2-6, with 14 bases that match TRBD2. V shed 6 bases and J 4 bases; nucleotides not matched to a gene: 8. The CDR3 covers 18 residues. Per germline, CDR1 LGHNA and CDR2 YNFKEQ. The CDR3 region is CASRGTSGSITGANVLTF. CDR3 DNA: TGTGCCAGCAGAGGGACTAGCGGGAGTATCACAGGGGCCAACGTCCTGACTTTC.

Concerning this clonotype: This may be a read error: a much more frequent sequence differs by one nucleotide. The chain recombines TRBV6-1 with TRBJ2-2, with D possibly matching TRBD1 (7 bases). The CDR3 runs to 13 residues. Trimming stripped 6 bases from V and 9 bases from J, with 14 bases between. Germline loops: CDR1 MNHNS, CDR2 SASEGT. The CDR3 is CASRVPGGWELFF. CDR3 nucleotide sequence: TGTGCCAGCAGGGTACCAGGGGGGTGGGAGCTGTTTTTT.

This chain links TRBV7-9 with TRBJ2-7; TRBD1 matches at 7 bases. CDR1 SEHNR and CDR2 FQNEAQ come from the germline V gene (reference sequence). CDR3 size: 14 residues. V dropped 5 bases and J dropped 4; count of bases not matched to a gene: 8. This CDR3 reads CASSLDRVGYEQYF. The CDR3 DNA reads TGTGCCAGCAGCCTTGACAGGGTTGGGTACGAGCAGTACTTC.

The chain couples TRBV7-3 to TRBJ1-3; D unclear. The CDR3 totals 12 residues. The germline CDR1 and CDR2 sequences are SGHTA and FQGTGA. V lost 3 bases to trimming and J lost 7 bases, with 7 bases between them. CDR3 nucleotides: TGTGCCAGCAGCTTTCCCGGGAACACCATATATTTT. It specifies CASSFPGNTIYF.

This clonotype has ten or more counts. CDR3: CASSRAQTNYGYTF. DNA of the CDR3: TGTGCCAGTAGTAGGGCCCAGACTAACTATGGCTACACCTTC. The rearrangement links TRBV19 to TRBJ1-2, with D unresolved. V lost 4 bases and J lost 0, with 9 bases in between. Germline assignment: CDR1 LNHDA and CDR2 SQIVND (reference sequence). The CDR3 spans 14 residues.